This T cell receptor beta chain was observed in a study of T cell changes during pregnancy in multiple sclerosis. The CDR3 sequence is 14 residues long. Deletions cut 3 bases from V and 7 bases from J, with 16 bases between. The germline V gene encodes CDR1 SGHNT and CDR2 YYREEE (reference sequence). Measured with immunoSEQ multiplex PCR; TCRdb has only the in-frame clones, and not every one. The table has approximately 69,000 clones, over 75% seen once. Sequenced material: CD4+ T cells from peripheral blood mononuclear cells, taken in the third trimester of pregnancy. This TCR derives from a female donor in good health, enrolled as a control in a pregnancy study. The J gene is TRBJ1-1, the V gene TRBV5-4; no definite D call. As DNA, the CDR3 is TGTGCCAGCAGCTCCCCGTTGAGCGTAGATGAAGCTTTCTTT. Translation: CASSSPLSVDEAFF.